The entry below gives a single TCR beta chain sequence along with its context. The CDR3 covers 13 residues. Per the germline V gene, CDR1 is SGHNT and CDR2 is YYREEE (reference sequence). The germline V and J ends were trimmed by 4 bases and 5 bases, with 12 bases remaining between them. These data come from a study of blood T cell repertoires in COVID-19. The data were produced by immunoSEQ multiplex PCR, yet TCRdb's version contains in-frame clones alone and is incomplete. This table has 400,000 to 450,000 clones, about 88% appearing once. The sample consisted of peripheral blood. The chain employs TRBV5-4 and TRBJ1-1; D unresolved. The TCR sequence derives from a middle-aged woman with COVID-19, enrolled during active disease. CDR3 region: CASSPETKTEAFF. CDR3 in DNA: TGTGCCAGCAGCCCCGAGACAAAGACTGAAGCTTTCTTT.